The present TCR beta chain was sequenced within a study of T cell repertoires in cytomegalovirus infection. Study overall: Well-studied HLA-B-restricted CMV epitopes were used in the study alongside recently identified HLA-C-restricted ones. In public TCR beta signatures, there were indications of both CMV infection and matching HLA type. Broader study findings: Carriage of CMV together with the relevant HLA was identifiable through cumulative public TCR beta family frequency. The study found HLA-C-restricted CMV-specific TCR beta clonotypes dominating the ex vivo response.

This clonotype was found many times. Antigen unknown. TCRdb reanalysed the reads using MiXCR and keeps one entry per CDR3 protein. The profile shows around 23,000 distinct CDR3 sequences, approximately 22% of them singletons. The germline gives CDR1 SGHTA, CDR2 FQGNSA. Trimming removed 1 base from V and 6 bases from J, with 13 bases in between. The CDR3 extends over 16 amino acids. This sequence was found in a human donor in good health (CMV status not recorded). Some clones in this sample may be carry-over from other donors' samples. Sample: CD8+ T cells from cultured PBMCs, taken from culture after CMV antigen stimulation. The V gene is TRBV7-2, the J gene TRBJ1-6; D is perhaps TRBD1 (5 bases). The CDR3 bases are TGTGCCAGCAGCTTAGGCGGGGCTATGAGTAATTCACCCCTCCACTTT. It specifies CASSLGGAMSNSPLHF. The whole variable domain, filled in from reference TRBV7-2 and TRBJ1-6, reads GAGVSQSPSNKVTEKGKDVELRCDPISGHTALYWYRQSLGQGLEFLIYFQGNSAPDKSGLPSDRFSAERTGGSVSTLTIQRTQQEDSAVYLCASSLGGAMSNSPLHFGNGTRLTVT.